The 20 T cell receptor beta chains in this list originate from one sample, sequenced in a study of T cell responses to AZD1222 COVID-19 vaccine. Method: immunoSEQ multiplex PCR; TCRdb's copy keeps in-frame clones and lacks some. The data contain about 140,000 clones, more than 85% of them singletons. Here the sequenced sample was peripheral blood, taken on day 0 of MenACWY control vaccination. The receptors come from an adult in good health.

The J gene is TRBJ2-1, the V gene TRBV7-9, with TRBD2 as a possible D gene (5 bases). CDR1 and CDR2 (germline): SEHNR, FQNEAQ (reference sequence). The CDR3 has 11 amino acids. V was cut by 9 bases and J by 7 bases, with 10 bases left in between. CDR3 residues: CAREELNEQFF. CDR3 nucleotide sequence: TGTGCCAGGGAGGAATTGAATGAGCAGTTCTTC.

The chain couples TRBV9 to TRBJ2-2; D is possibly TRBD2 (7 bases). Trimming cost V 2 bases and J 3 bases, with 17 bases left between them. Per the germline V gene, CDR1 is SGDLS and CDR2 is YYNGEE. This CDR3 is 17 amino acids long. The chain's CDR3 is CASSVAAGAGDTGELFF. DNA for the CDR3: TGTGCCAGCAGCGTGGCTGCGGGGGCTGGTGACACCGGGGAGCTGTTTTTT.

This clone has just one count. The chain has TRBV6-1 and TRBJ1-6, with D tentatively TRBD1 (6 bases). The V end lost 2 bases, the J end lost 6 bases, and 8 bases lay between the germline ends. Germline lookup yields CDR1 MNHNS and CDR2 SASEGT. The CDR3 is 14 residues long. This CDR3 reads CASSERGANSPLHF. CDR3 sequence (DNA): TGTGCCAGCAGTGAAAGGGGGGCTAATTCACCCCTCCACTTT.

The genes are TRBV6-6 and TRBJ2-7, with D tentatively TRBD2 (5 bases). V lost 0 bases and J lost 2, with 14 bases in between. This CDR3 spans 16 amino acids. Looked up from germline, CDR1 is MNHNY and CDR2 is SVGAGI (reference sequence). CDR3 nucleotides: TGTGCCAGCAGTTACTCAGGAGGCGGAATACCCTACGAGCAGTACTTC. Encoded protein: CASSYSGGGIPYEQYF.

Points on this clone: One end of the junction does not line up with germline, which may come from a read error. The V and J genes are TRBV30 and TRBJ1-5; D call uncertain. Germline V lookup: CDR1 GTSNPN, CDR2 SVGIG (reference sequence). The CDR3 sequence is 13 residues long. The CDR3 here is CTWSVLGGQPQHF. As DNA, the CDR3 is TGTACCTGGAGTGTACTGGGAGGGCAGCCCCAGCATTTT.

This sequence joins TRBV5-1 and TRBJ2-3; D ambiguous. Trimming removed 7 bases at V and 3 bases at J, with 18 bases between. Germline CDR1 and CDR2: SGHRS and YFSETQ. The length of the CDR3 is 15 residues. This chain's CDR3 is CASPRHPSETDTQYF. For the CDR3, the DNA is TGCGCCAGCCCCCGCCACCCTTCGGAAACAGATACGCAGTATTTT.

This clone was seen only once. The chain uses TRBV5-5 and TRBJ2-5, with D perhaps matching TRBD2 (5 bases). Germline V CDR1 and CDR2: SGHKS, YYEKEE (reference sequence). The CDR3 length is 15 residues. V was clipped by 4 bases and J by 2 bases, with 15 bases between them. The CDR3 is CASSPAGVLQETQYF. As DNA, the CDR3 is TGTGCCAGCAGCCCCGCCGGGGTCCTTCAAGAGACCCAGTACTTC.

This chain links TRBV11-2 with TRBJ2-7; 10 positions agree with TRBD2. CDR1 and CDR2 (germline): SGHAT, FQNNGV. Trimming took 4 bases from V and 7 from J; bases not matched to a gene: 7. The CDR3 totals 14 residues. DNA for the CDR3: TGTGCCAGCAGCTCCATAGCGGGAGGCAATGAGCAGTACTTC. Protein: CASSSIAGGNEQYF.

The chain is built from TRBV7-2 and TRBJ2-7; D uncertain. Trimming shortened V by 2 bases and J by 0 bases, and 5 bases separated the two germline ends. The CDR3 loop spans 13 amino acids. Germline lookup yields CDR1 SGHTA and CDR2 FQGNSA. As DNA, the CDR3 is TGTGCCAGCAGCTTAATCTCCTCCTACGAGCAGTACTTC. Translating gives CASSLISSYEQYF.

V gene TRBV5-1 combines with J gene TRBJ2-4; no clear D gene. V lost 0 bases to trimming and J lost 2 bases, with 9 bases between them. The CDR3 spans 15 residues. The germline V gene encodes CDR1 SGHRS and CDR2 YFSETQ. CDR3 protein: CASSLEVGTKNIQYF. The CDR3, as DNA: TGCGCCAGCAGCTTGGAGGTGGGAACCAAAAACATTCAGTACTTC.

CDR3 residues: CASSIEGFAGNTIYF. As DNA, the CDR3 is TGTGCCAGTAGTATTGAGGGGTTCGCTGGAAACACCATATATTTT. The chain has TRBV19 and TRBJ1-3; a weak D match, TRBD1 (5 bases). The CDR3 totals 15 residues. Deletions cut 3 bases from V and 2 bases from J, with 11 bases between. The germline V gene has CDR1 LNHDA and CDR2 SQIVND (reference sequence).

The chain couples TRBV4-1 to TRBJ1-1, with D possibly TRBD1 on 5 matching bases. Trimming took 6 bases from V and 0 from J, leaving 11 bases between them. This CDR3 contains 14 residues. Germline V gives CDR1 MGHRA, CDR2 YSYEKL. In DNA form, the CDR3 reads TGCGCCAGCAGGGGCAGGGACGTGAACACTGAAGCTTTCTTT. It specifies CASRGRDVNTEAFF.

The rearrangement joins TRBV19 to TRBJ1-5; no clear D gene. The CDR3 is 15 residues long. From germline, CDR1 is LNHDA and CDR2 SQIVND (reference sequence). The germline V and J ends were trimmed by 3 bases and 4 bases, with 13 bases remaining between them. The CDR3 spells CASSIVGGGNQPQHF. The CDR3 DNA follows: TGTGCCAGTAGTATCGTCGGCGGTGGGAATCAGCCCCAGCATTTT.

This sequence joins TRBV5-4 and TRBJ2-7, with D maybe TRBD1 (5 bases). V lost 5 bases and J 7 bases, leaving 19 bases between the germline ends. CDR1 is SGHNT and CDR2 is YYREEE in the germline V gene (reference sequence). The CDR3 sequence is 14 residues long. The CDR3: CASSMSFGAREQYF. The CDR3 DNA reads TGTGCCAGCAGTATGTCATTTGGGGCCCGGGAGCAGTACTTC.

The chain links TRBV5-3 to TRBJ2-1, with D possibly TRBD2 on 5 matching bases. TRBV5-3 is marked as an open reading frame, function uncertain. The CDR3 has 15 amino acids. The V end lost 1 base, the J end lost 6 bases, and 14 bases lay between the germline ends. The CDR3 nucleotides read TGTGCCAGAAGCTTGATAGCTCCCGGAGGCAATGAGCAGTTCTTC. This gives the protein CARSLIAPGGNEQFF.

V gene TRBV28 combines with J gene TRBJ1-1, with 9 bases fitting TRBD1. Per the germline V gene, CDR1 is MDHEN and CDR2 is SYDVKM. The CDR3 spans 14 residues. The V and J ends lost 6 bases and 6 bases, in that order; junction bases with no gene match: 8. In nucleotides, the CDR3 is TGTGCCAGCAGGGAGGACAGGGGATTATCTGAAGCTTTCTTT. It translates to CASREDRGLSEAFF. Using reference TRBV28 and TRBJ1-1 for the parts outside the CDR3, the full variable domain is DVKVTQSSRYLVKRTGEKVFLECVQDMDHENMFWYRQDPGLGLRLIYFSYDVKMKEKGDIPEGYSVSREKKERFSLILESASTNQTSMYLCASREDRGLSEAFFGQGTRLTVV.

The rearrangement links TRBV5-4 to TRBJ1-1; D is unclear. The CDR3 runs 14 residues. V lost 0 bases and J 7 bases, leaving 13 bases between the germline ends. Germline-derived CDR1 and CDR2 are SGHNT and YYREEE (reference sequence). CDR3 loop: CASSLEAGGVEAFF. The CDR3 DNA is TGTGCCAGCAGCTTGGAGGCCGGTGGTGTTGAAGCTTTCTTT.

This chain connects TRBV5-6 to TRBJ2-1, with 7 positions matching TRBD2. In germline, CDR1 is SGHDT, CDR2 YYEEEE. This CDR3 is built from 16 residues. After removal of 2 bases from V and 6 bases from J, the junction contained 11 bases not matched to a gene. This CDR3 is CASSLPGELAPNEQFF. The CDR3 nucleotides are TGTGCCAGCAGCTTACCTGGGGAACTAGCGCCCAATGAGCAGTTCTTC.

The chain carries TRBV19 and TRBJ1-5, with D possibly matching TRBD1 (5 bases). In germline, CDR1 is LNHDA, CDR2 SQIVND (reference sequence). This CDR3 has 18 residues. The V gene lost 5 bases and the J gene lost 0 bases, with 20 bases spanning the gap. The CDR3 DNA reads as TGTGCCAGTAGTGTGGACGGGACCTTCTATCTTAGCAATCAGCCCCAGCATTTT. Its translation: CASSVDGTFYLSNQPQHF.

The V gene is TRBV5-4, the J gene TRBJ1-1, with 11 bases that match TRBD1. This CDR3 is built from 16 residues. Losses at the gene ends were 4 bases for V and 5 bases for J; bases not matched to a gene: 10. In germline, CDR1 is SGHNT, CDR2 YYREEE (reference sequence). CDR3 DNA sequence: TGTGCCAGCAGCCCACAGCGGACAGGGGGCTGGACTGAAGCTTTCTTT. This translates into CASSPQRTGGWTEAFF.